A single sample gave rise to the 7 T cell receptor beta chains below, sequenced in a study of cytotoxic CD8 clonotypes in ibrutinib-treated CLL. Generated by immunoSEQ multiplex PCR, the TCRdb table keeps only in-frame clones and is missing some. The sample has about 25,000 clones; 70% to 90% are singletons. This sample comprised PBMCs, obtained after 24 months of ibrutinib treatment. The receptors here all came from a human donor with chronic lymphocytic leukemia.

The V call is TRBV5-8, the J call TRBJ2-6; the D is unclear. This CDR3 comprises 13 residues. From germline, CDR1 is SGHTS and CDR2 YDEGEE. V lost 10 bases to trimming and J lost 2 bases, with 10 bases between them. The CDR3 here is CALRVAGANVLTF. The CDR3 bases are TGTGCCCTAAGGGTGGCTGGGGCCAACGTCCTGACTTTC.

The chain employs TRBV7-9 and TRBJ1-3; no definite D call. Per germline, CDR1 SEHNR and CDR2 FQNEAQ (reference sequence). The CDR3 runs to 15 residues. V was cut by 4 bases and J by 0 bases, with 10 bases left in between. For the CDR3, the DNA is TGTGCCAGCAGCTACGGACCGGACTCTGGAAACACCATATATTTT. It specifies CASSYGPDSGNTIYF.

In DNA form, the CDR3 reads TGTGCCAGCAGCTTAAAGTGGCAGCTCACCGGGGAGCTGTTTTTT. This translates into CASSLKWQLTGELFF. The chain uses TRBV7-3 and TRBJ2-2; D gene uncertain. V shed 1 base and J shed 4 bases, with 10 bases lying between them. CDR1 is SGHTA, CDR2 FQGTGA, per germline. The CDR3 has 15 residues.

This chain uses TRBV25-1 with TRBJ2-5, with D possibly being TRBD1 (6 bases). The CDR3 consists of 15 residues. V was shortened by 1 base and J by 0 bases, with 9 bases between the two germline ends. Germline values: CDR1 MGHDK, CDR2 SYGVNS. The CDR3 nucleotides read TGTGCCAGCAGTGAATCCGACAGGTACCAAGAGACCCAGTACTTC. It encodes CASSESDRYQETQYF.

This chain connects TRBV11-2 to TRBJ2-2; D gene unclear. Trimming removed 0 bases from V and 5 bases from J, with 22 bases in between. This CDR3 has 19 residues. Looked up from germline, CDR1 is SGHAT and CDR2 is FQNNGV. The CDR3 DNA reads TGTGCCAGCAGCTTAGAACCCATCGGGTTCTTATTGAGAACCGGGGAGCTGTTTTTT. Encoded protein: CASSLEPIGFLLRTGELFF.

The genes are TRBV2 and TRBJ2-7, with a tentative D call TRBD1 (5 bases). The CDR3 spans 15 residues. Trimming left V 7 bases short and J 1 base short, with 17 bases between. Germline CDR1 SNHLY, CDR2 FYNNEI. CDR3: CASNHSRDRSYEQYF. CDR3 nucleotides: TGTGCCAGCAACCACTCCCGTGACAGATCCTACGAGCAGTACTTC.

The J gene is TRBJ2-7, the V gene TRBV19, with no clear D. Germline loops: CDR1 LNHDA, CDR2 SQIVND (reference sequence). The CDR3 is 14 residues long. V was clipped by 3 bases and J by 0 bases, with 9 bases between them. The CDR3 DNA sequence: TGTGCCAGTAGTATCGCCCAGAACTCCTACGAGCAGTACTTC. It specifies CASSIAQNSYEQYF.